The 10 T cell receptor beta chains below were found in one sample sequenced in a study of blood T cell repertoires in COVID-19. Some clones are missing from TCRdb's copy, which holds only in-frame ones; the method was immunoSEQ multiplex PCR. Altogether nearly 350,000 clones are present, around nine tenths being singletons, with the ten largest covering about 3.5%. The specimen was peripheral blood. These receptors all stem from a woman under 30 who had recovered from COVID-19.

The rearrangement links TRBV19 to TRBJ2-1, with D perhaps TRBD2 (6 bases). Germline V gene sequence: CDR1 LNHDA, CDR2 SQIVND (reference sequence). Trimming pared 1 base from V and 7 bases from J, leaving 11 bases between. The CDR3 runs to 14 residues. The CDR3 DNA follows: TGTGCCAGTAGTATAGGCCTAGCGAGTAATGAGCAGTTCTTC. This codes for CASSIGLASNEQFF.

The chain combines TRBV27 with TRBJ1-5; D is possibly TRBD1 (5 bases). CDR1 MNHEY and CDR2 SMNVEV come from the germline V gene (reference sequence). The V gene lost 5 bases and the J gene lost 1 base, with 15 bases spanning the gap. CDR3 length equals 16 residues. The DNA of the CDR3 is TGTGCCAGCAGTCCGGGGGGAGGCGTAAGCAATCAGCCCCAGCATTTT. As protein: CASSPGGGVSNQPQHF.

DNA of the CDR3: TGTGCCAGCAGCCGGACAGGGGGAAACTATGGCTACACCTTC. Protein product: CASSRTGGNYGYTF. The V gene is TRBV5-4, the J gene TRBJ1-2, with 10 nucleotides matching TRBD1. The CDR3 contains 14 residues. The germline gives CDR1 SGHNT, CDR2 YYREEE (reference sequence). V gave up 4 bases and J gave up 2 bases; unmatched junction bases: 2. Based on the CDR3 plus reference TRBV5-4 and TRBJ1-2, the full variable domain is ETGVTQSPTHLIKTRGQQVTLRCSSQSGHNTVSWYQQALGQGPQFIFQYYREEENGRGNFPPRFSGLQFPNYSSELNVNALELDDSALYLCASSRTGGNYGYTFGSGTRLTVV.

The gene calls are TRBV7-2 and TRBJ1-5; 11 bases match TRBD1. Per germline, CDR1 SGHTA and CDR2 FQGNSA. This CDR3 comprises 15 residues. Germline trimming cut 5 bases from V and 4 bases from J; bases unmatched to any gene: 4. CDR3 sequence reads: CASSKDRGRNQPQHF. CDR3 sequence (DNA): TGTGCCAGCAGCAAGGACAGGGGGCGGAATCAGCCCCAGCATTTT. The full variable domain, rest sourced from reference TRBV7-2 and TRBJ1-5, is GAGVSQSPSNKVTEKGKDVELRCDPISGHTALYWYRQSLGQGLEFLIYFQGNSAPDKSGLPSDRFSAERTGGSVSTLTIQRTQQEDSAVYLCASSKDRGRNQPQHFGDGTRLSIL.

This chain links TRBV19 with TRBJ1-2; D is undetermined. The germline V gene encodes CDR1 LNHDA and CDR2 SQIVND (reference sequence). V was cut by 6 bases and J by 3 bases, with 14 bases left in between. This CDR3 is 14 amino acids long. The DNA of the CDR3 is TGTGCCAGTAGAGATTCCGGGATCTACTATGGCTACACCTTC. This translates into CASRDSGIYYGYTF. Full variable domain (remainder filled in from reference TRBV19 and TRBJ1-2): DGGITQSPKYLFRKEGQNVTLSCEQNLNHDAMYWYRQDPGQGLRLIYYSQIVNDFQKGDIAEGYSVSREKKESFPLTVTSAQKNPTAFYLCASRDSGIYYGYTFGSGTRLTVV.

The chain joins TRBV11-3 to TRBJ2-5; D gene uncertain. The CDR3 spans 14 residues. V was shortened by 2 bases and J by 2 bases, with 9 bases between the two germline ends. Germline V lookup: CDR1 SGHNT, CDR2 YENEEA. CDR3: CASSLRLEQETQYF. The CDR3 nucleotides are TGTGCCAGCAGCTTAAGACTGGAACAAGAGACCCAGTACTTC.

V gene TRBV24-1 combines with J gene TRBJ2-3; TRBD2 matches 11 bases. Trimming at V came to 3 bases and at J to 5 bases, leaving 3 bases not matched to a gene. Germline CDR1 is KGHDR and CDR2 is SFDVKD. The CDR3 is made up of 15 amino acids. The CDR3 DNA reads TGTGCCACCAGTGATGAGGGGACTAGCGGAGATACGCAGTATTTT. It yields the protein CATSDEGTSGDTQYF.

This chain links TRBV5-1 with TRBJ2-3, with 9 bases that match TRBD2. Trimming removed 1 base from V and 6 bases from J; junction bases left unmatched: 9. The germline V gene has CDR1 SGHRS and CDR2 YFSETQ. The CDR3 consists of 16 residues. Here the CDR3 reads CASSLFSGSQGDTQYF. The CDR3 DNA reads TGCGCCAGCAGCTTGTTTAGCGGGAGTCAAGGGGATACGCAGTATTTT.

This clone was recorded only once. The chain has TRBV7-2 and TRBJ2-1, with 9 bases fitting TRBD2. Trimming cost V 5 bases and J 5 bases; bases outside gene matches: 7. The length of the CDR3 is 15 residues. Per the germline V gene, CDR1 is SGHTA and CDR2 is FQGNSA. The CDR3 DNA is TGTGCCAGCAGCCCCGGACTAGCGTGGAACAATGAGCAGTTCTTC. It is translated as CASSPGLAWNNEQFF.

V is TRBV4-1 and J is TRBJ2-5; D unresolved. Trimming removed 0 bases at V and 5 bases at J, with 19 bases between. The CDR3 has 17 residues. Germline CDR1 and CDR2: MGHRA and YSYEKL. CDR3 nucleotides: TGCGCCAGCAGCCAAGACTCCCTCGGTCTGGTGGTGGAGACCCAGTACTTC. This sequence encodes CASSQDSLGLVVETQYF.